This T cell receptor (beta chain) was recorded in a study of shared clonotypes between healthy human individuals (TCRdb year 2020). Regarding the complete study: The cohort included three men and two women between 18 and 49 years of age. For each donor, three plates each were used for CD4 naive and CD4 memory, two plates were used for CD8 naive, and one plate was used for CD8 memory. To estimate repertoire size and how much clonotype sharing occurs between individuals, the study deeply sequenced the blood TCR repertoires of five healthy adults. Libraries were prepared and TCR repertoires were sequenced by different laboratories using diverse techniques, in order to increase sequencing depth and limit assay-specific biases. Leukapheresis yielded between about 0.85 and 10 billion PBMCs per donor. Broader findings and caveats from the paper: Pairwise subsampling indicated that sequencing depth was expected to affect the degree of clonotype sharing among donors. Because the study included only a small number of donors, the genetic and exposure-history diversity represented was limited. Compared with non-shared clonotypes, the clonotypes found in all four sorted-subset donors had higher generation probabilities. When a handful of donors were compared, the shared fraction of clonotypes was about 5.2% for naive CD4, around 4% for naive CD8, 2% to 2.5% for memory CD4, and about 0.36% for memory CD8. Even with the large sequencing depth, rarefaction of the sorted-subset datasets indicated that sequencing was incomplete. Larger estimated clonotype richness was generally found for naive subsets than for memory subsets. Sampling was restricted to blood, and TCR repertoires in tissue are likely to differ from TCR repertoires in blood.

Donors were healthy HIV-negative adults with no recently reported acute infections or vaccinations. Every donor was a Caucasian adult residing in Nashville, Tennessee, USA. CD4+ T cells were enriched by magnetic negative selection, after which naive cells were positively selected on CD45RA and the negative fraction was taken as the memory subset. Blood was obtained by leukapheresis, after which PBMCs were separated by Ficoll-Histopaque density gradient centrifugation and cryopreserved in liquid nitrogen vapor phase. Analytical flow cytometry was used to check the purity and quantity of every magnetically sorted T cell population. Each sorted fraction had its genomic DNA isolated and then quantified by UV absorbance on a Nanodrop 2000c. Using the deep immunoSEQ assay, multiplex PCR amplified TCR CDR3 regions from genomic DNA. Extracted genomic DNA from each cell subset was distributed evenly across all wells of several immunoSEQ 96-well plates, and each plate was treated as a replicate. For sorted subsets, each replicate PCR was loaded with roughly 0.2 ug genomic DNA, equivalent to 30,000 or so T cell genomes. Purified libraries were quantified with a Qubit 3.0 fluorometer, sized on a Bioanalyzer 2100, and re-quantified with the KAPA Library Quantification kit. Each immunoSEQ 96-well plate was sequenced on its own single-read 150-cycle Illumina NextSeq 550 flow cell. On the authors' methods: Because only junctional sequences without quality scores were contained in the immunoSEQ output, filtering matching that applied to full-length reads could not be performed. To assign V/J genes and CDR3, sequences were annotated using PyIR, a Python wrapper for IgBLAST v1.9, with IMGT germline references. Reads were filtered out if the reads had weak V/J assignments (E-value above 1e-6), no CDR3, stop codons, out-of-frame junctions, or ambiguous translated residues. V3J clonotypes were defined as sequences sharing the same inferred V gene, J gene, and CDR3 amino acid sequence. The percentage overlap between two repertoires was calculated by dividing the number of shared unique clonotypes by the size of the smaller repertoire. RTK rarefaction, the Chao1 estimator, and Recon v2.1 estimates of unobserved clonotypes were used to assess repertoire richness. OLGA was used to compute generation probabilities for all TCRbeta clonotypes that the gDNA method yielded from a handful of donors. Drawn from immuneACCESS, this table holds only the in-frame rearrangements with V and J called that TCRdb kept. Clones are partly lost; checked studies trace under half to an unresolved V gene and leave the rest unexplained. The DNA was the basis for D and trimming; V, J and clone size are from that table. The sample data list hundreds of thousands of clones, and about 74% of these were observed just once. The ten largest clonotypes hold over 1.5% of the sample.

In the case of this clone: The clone's antigen remains unknown. No qualities accompany the bases; no much larger clone lies one base away.

The germline V gene supplies CDR1 MDHEN and CDR2 SYDVKM. Here V drops 1 base and J drops 7 bases, and the junction holds 10 bases not matched to any gene. From cysteine to phenylalanine, the CDR3 is 17 amino acids long. Left in the record is the CDR3 DNA by itself, 51 bases read in frame from the first base. The rearranged chain carries TRBV28 and TRBJ1-2; 12 bases in the middle match TRBD1. This TCR derives from a woman aged 25-40 years in good health. Source material: memory CD4+ T cells sorted from blood. Read against the paper, the sample's cell subset or site label means: CD45RA-negative fraction. DNA sequence: TGTGCCAGCAGTTTATCCCCGGGACAGGGGGCGGAAGGTGGCTACACCTTC. This gives the protein CASSLSPGQGAEGGYTF.